These T cell receptor beta chains were read from a single sample in a study of technical replicates of blood from a few donors. Measured with immunoSEQ multiplex PCR; TCRdb has only the in-frame clones, and not every one. The sample records tens of thousands of clones, 92% being singletons. Sequenced material: T cells isolated from PBMCs. These receptor sequences come from a human donor in good health. The conserved cysteine and the conserved F or W are not part of the CDR3 here.

v_call: TRBV30
j_call: TRBJ1-1
cdr3_aa: AWSRSGTGNTEAF

v_call: TRBV30
j_call: TRBJ2-1
cdr3_aa: AWNSGRAREQF

v_call: TRBV28
j_call: TRBJ1-5
cdr3_aa: ASSKTPNQPQH

v_call: TRBV7-9
j_call: TRBJ2-5
cdr3_aa: ASSFGDNLQETQY

v_call: TRBV9
j_call: TRBJ1-2
cdr3_aa: ASSVGTGFYGYT

v_call: TRBV5-3
j_call: TRBJ2-1
cdr3_aa: ARSLGAGNEQF

v_call: TRBV19
j_call: TRBJ1-1
cdr3_aa: ASSPGTLAPLLNTEAF

v_call: TRBV30
j_call: TRBJ1-2
cdr3_aa: ALQDYQGWYGYT

v_call: TRBV15
j_call: TRBJ2-5
cdr3_aa: ATSGGWQETQY

v_call: TRBV15
j_call: TRBJ2-3
cdr3_aa: ATSSDAHVADTQY

v_call: TRBV7-2
j_call: TRBJ2-5
cdr3_aa: ASRPRLAGGPSGGETQY

v_call: TRBV19
j_call: TRBJ2-1
cdr3_aa: ASSTEASQF

v_call: TRBV6-1
j_call: TRBJ2-2
cdr3_aa: ASSGYSGWTGELF

v_call: TRBV6-1
j_call: TRBJ2-7
cdr3_aa: ASSESDRGREQY

v_call: TRBV6-5
j_call: TRBJ1-1
cdr3_aa: ASSYLQGGNTEAF

v_call: TRBV2
j_call: TRBJ1-1
cdr3_aa: ASSLTENTEAF

v_call: TRBV19
j_call: TRBJ1-4
cdr3_aa: ASTSLDRDDEKLF

v_call: TRBV11-1
j_call: TRBJ1-2
cdr3_aa: ASSGSGTVYGYT

v_call: TRBV28
j_call: TRBJ2-3
cdr3_aa: ASSLPSTDTQY

v_call: TRBV5-6
j_call: TRBJ2-1
cdr3_aa: ASSLSADEQF

v_call: TRBV7-8
j_call: TRBJ1-1
cdr3_aa: ASSFRGMNTEAF

v_call: TRBV5-6
j_call: TRBJ1-2
cdr3_aa: ASSWARANYGYT

v_call: TRBV21-1
j_call: TRBJ2-1
cdr3_aa: ASSLTGGKNEQF

v_call: TRBV18
j_call: TRBJ2-1
cdr3_aa: ASAGTSGPSSYNEQF

v_call: TRBV9
j_call: TRBJ1-4
cdr3_aa: ASSVVGLEEEKLF

v_call: TRBV7-9
j_call: TRBJ1-2
cdr3_aa: ASNPPQGYGYT

v_call: TRBV11-2
j_call: TRBJ2-1
cdr3_aa: ASSETSGIPNEQF

v_call: TRBV28
j_call: TRBJ1-1
cdr3_aa: ASSRTGEAF

v_call: TRBV6-1
j_call: TRBJ1-1
cdr3_aa: ASRDSGVEAF

v_call: TRBV15
j_call: TRBJ2-5
cdr3_aa: ATSSGQGEETQY

v_call: TRBV30
j_call: TRBJ1-1
cdr3_aa: AWSVAEFTEAF

v_call: TRBV7-3
j_call: TRBJ2-7
cdr3_aa: ASGNTYEQY

v_call: TRBV7-9
j_call: TRBJ1-1
cdr3_aa: ASSPPQGEAF

v_call: TRBV29-1
j_call: TRBJ2-2
cdr3_aa: SVGRQGATGELF

v_call: TRBV1
j_call: TRBJ2-1
cdr3_aa: TSSPRSYNEQF

v_call: TRBV9
j_call: TRBJ1-3
cdr3_aa: ASSVDRGGGNTIY

v_call: TRBV6-5
j_call: TRBJ2-7
cdr3_aa: ASSYAVSYEQY

v_call: TRBV4-3
j_call: TRBJ2-2
cdr3_aa: ASSQASLTTGELF

v_call: TRBV18
j_call: TRBJ1-3
cdr3_aa: ASSPSQAGWGNTIY

v_call: TRBV27
j_call: TRBJ2-7
cdr3_aa: ASSLGASGYYEQY

v_call: TRBV5-8
j_call: TRBJ2-1
cdr3_aa: ASSFRRQGVRNEQF

v_call: TRBV15
j_call: TRBJ2-3
cdr3_aa: ATSRDLAGRTDTQY

v_call: TRBV15
j_call: TRBJ2-1
cdr3_aa: ATSPEASGNYNEQF

v_call: TRBV5-4
j_call: TRBJ2-2
cdr3_aa: ASSFVGGGTGELF

v_call: TRBV14
j_call: TRBJ2-3
cdr3_aa: ASSQSSFRATQY

v_call: TRBV6-1
j_call: TRBJ2-1
cdr3_aa: ASSDLESSYNEQF

v_call: TRBV27
j_call: TRBJ2-1
cdr3_aa: ASLSGNEQF

v_call: TRBV5-1
j_call: TRBJ2-4
cdr3_aa: ASSLGQGAIIY

v_call: TRBV13
j_call: TRBJ2-7
cdr3_aa: ASSLAGGAEQY

v_call: TRBV7-6
j_call: TRBJ2-7
cdr3_aa: ASSLAGGTGKYEQY

v_call: TRBV7-2
j_call: TRBJ1-5
cdr3_aa: ASSLNSALNQPQH

v_call: TRBV4-3
j_call: TRBJ2-4
cdr3_aa: ASSELARENIQY

v_call: TRBV4-1
j_call: TRBJ2-2
cdr3_aa: ASSQVPGTGELF